The clone carrying this T cell receptor beta chain was found a few times. Its antigen is not identified. This sample is part of a study of blood T cells in healthy people across ages. Study overall: Template switching picked up about one barcoded beta molecule for each two T cells.

Findings and limits, study-wide: Higher diversity, along with more naive CD4+ cells, distinguished long-lived donors from aged donors. Significant beta diversity loss was already apparent by age around 40, declining roughly linearly.

V lost 4 bases, J lost 1 base, and 12 bases lay in between. Looked up from germline, CDR1 is MGHRA and CDR2 is YSYEKL. The CDR3 spans 15 residues. Isolating PBMCs gave at least 7 million of these cells per sample. Primers used in a second PCR of roughly 7 to 12 cycles were a sample-barcoded 5' primer and a J-beta primer mix. TCRdb re-analysed the 5' RACE reads in MiXCR, keeping a single row per CDR3 protein. The table records around 600,000 distinct CDR3 sequences, around 50% of them present only once. The receptor's source is an elderly man in good health. The gene calls are TRBV4-1 and TRBJ2-3; no definite D call. What was sequenced was blood. This CDR3 reads CASSPRPVGTDTQYF. The CDR3 bases are TGCGCCAGCAGCCCTCGACCCGTCGGCACAGATACGCAGTATTTT.